This TCR beta chain was captured by sequencing in a study of cytomegalovirus exposure and HLA in healthy donors. The study's findings and limits: The listing of 150 to 200 TCR beta chains classed them as cytomegalovirus-associated.

This table comes from immunoSEQ multiplex PCR, and its TCRdb copy is limited to in-frame clones, with some not included. The data show some 68,000 clones, 94% seen once. Regarding this clone: The antigen remains undetermined.

This CDR3 is 18 amino acids long. The germline V gene has CDR1 SGHVS and CDR2 FNYEAQ. With 5 bases clipped from V and 0 bases from J, the junction kept 9 bases outside the gene matches. The sequence came from a man younger than 30 in good health and CMV-seropositive. The material sequenced was PBMCs. The V call is TRBV7-6, the J call TRBJ1-5; 11 nucleotides line up with TRBD1. The CDR3 nucleotides are TGTGCCAGCAGCCCCGGGACAGGGGGATTTTCTAGCAATCAGCCCCAGCATTTT. Its translation: CASSPGTGGFSSNQPQHF.